These 31 T cell receptor beta chains were all obtained from the same sample, sequenced in a study of blood T cell repertoires in COVID-19. Sequencing used immunoSEQ multiplex PCR; TCRdb keeps in-frame clones, though not all of them. Of hundreds of thousands of clones listed, about 85% are singletons. The sequencing sample was made of PBMCs or T cells enriched from blood (not recorded which). The receptors come from an older woman who had recovered from COVID-19.

The chain has TRBV5-1 and TRBJ2-1; D call uncertain. The V end was cut by 1 base, the J end by 8 bases, with 7 bases between. CDR3 length: 12 amino acids. Germline CDR1 is SGHRS and CDR2 is YFSETQ. The chain's CDR3 is CASSLLGDEQFF. CDR3 sequence (DNA): TGCGCCAGCAGCTTGCTAGGAGATGAGCAGTTCTTC.

The genes are TRBV3-1 (or the pseudogene TRBV3-2) and TRBJ1-2; possible D gene TRBD1, 6 bases. Germline loops: CDR1 LGHDT, CDR2 YNNKEL (reference sequence). The CDR3 extends over 15 amino acids. V was shortened by 6 bases and J by 13 bases, with 27 bases between the two germline ends. DNA for the CDR3: TGTGCCAGCAGTCTCTCAATGGGACATATCAGCGCCATCACCTTC. Encoded protein: CASSLSMGHISAITF.

The chain has TRBV11-3 and TRBJ2-7, with 9 bases fitting TRBD1. V lost 0 bases and J lost 4; bases outside the gene matches: 4. CDR1 and CDR2 from the germline V gene are SGHNT and YENEEA. The CDR3 runs 15 residues. CDR3 nucleotide sequence: TGTGCCAGCAGCTTAGATCCGGGACAGGGTTACGAGCAGTACTTC. This sequence encodes CASSLDPGQGYEQYF.

V and J are TRBV11-2 and TRBJ1-6; no definite D call. This CDR3 is built from 17 residues. Germline V gene data show CDR1 as SGHAT and CDR2 as FQNNGV. V lost 0 bases to trimming and J lost 0 bases, with 9 bases between them. The CDR3 reads CASSLDQRRSYNSPLHF. CDR3 coding DNA: TGTGCCAGCAGCTTAGATCAGCGGCGCTCCTATAATTCACCCCTCCACTTT.

This clone was seen a single time. Here the CDR3 reads CASSSTRQGLGEKLFF. The CDR3 region has the DNA TGTGCCAGCAGTTCCACCCGACAGGGTTTGGGTGAAAAACTGTTTTTT. The V call is TRBV27, the J call TRBJ1-4, with 7 bases identical to TRBD1. The CDR3 is 16 amino acids. CDR1 MNHEY and CDR2 SMNVEV come from the germline V gene (reference sequence). J lost 7 bases, V lost 4 bases, and 12 bases had no gene match.

J is TRBJ1-4 and V is TRBV7-8; tentative D call: TRBD1 (5 bases). V lost 5 bases to trimming and J lost 6 bases, with 16 bases between them. Germline V gene sequence: CDR1 SGHVS, CDR2 FQNEAQ. The CDR3 extends over 15 amino acids. The CDR3 here is CASSDFRDSHEKLFF. For the CDR3, the DNA is TGTGCCAGCAGCGACTTCCGGGACTCCCATGAAAAACTGTTTTTT.

In DNA, the CDR3 is TGTGCCAGCAGCTTGGCGGGTGTAGATACGCAGTATTTT. As protein: CASSLAGVDTQYF. The genes are TRBV5-4 and TRBJ2-3; D uncertain. The V end lost 0 bases, the J end lost 5 bases, and 7 bases lay between the germline ends. Germline values: CDR1 SGHNT, CDR2 YYREEE (reference sequence). The CDR3 has 13 amino acids.

The rearrangement joins TRBV19 to TRBJ2-1; D remains ambiguous. This CDR3 is 15 amino acids long. Germline values: CDR1 LNHDA, CDR2 SQIVND (reference sequence). V gave up 3 bases and J gave up 6 bases, with 15 bases separating them. The CDR3 loop reads CASSINPIPGNEQFF. The CDR3 coding sequence is TGTGCCAGTAGTATCAATCCGATCCCCGGCAATGAGCAGTTCTTC.

The chain is built from TRBV2 and TRBJ1-2; tentatively, D is TRBD1 (5 bases). The V and J ends lost 8 bases and 7 bases respectively, with 11 bases between them. CDR1 and CDR2 (germline): SNHLY, FYNNEI. CDR3 size: 11 residues. As DNA, the CDR3 is TGTGCCAGCGATGGAGGGGCTGGCTACACCTTC. Translating gives CASDGGAGYTF. The variable domain in full, with the rest retrieved from reference TRBV2 and TRBJ1-2, is EPEVTQTPSHQVTQMGQEVILRCVPISNHLYFYWYRQILGQKVEFLVSFYNNEISEKSEIFDDQFSVERPDGSNFTLKIRSTKLEDSAMYFCASDGGAGYTFGSGTRLTVV.

The chain uses TRBV24-1 and TRBJ2-7, with a weak D call TRBD2 (5 bases). The CDR3 is 16 amino acids. In germline, CDR1 is KGHDR, CDR2 SFDVKD. V was trimmed by 1 base and J by 1 base, leaving 13 bases between them. CDR3: CATSDFGRTASYEQYF. CDR3 bases: TGTGCCACCAGTGATTTCGGCAGGACTGCGTCCTACGAGCAGTACTTC.

The chain joins TRBV6-2 or TRBV6-3 to TRBJ2-7, with 8 bases fitting TRBD1. This CDR3 is built from 15 residues. The germline CDR1 and CDR2 sequences are MNHEY and SVGEGT. The V segment lost 2 bases and the J segment 2 bases; nucleotides outside the gene matches: 5. The chain's CDR3 is CASSYETGAPYEQYF. CDR3 nucleotide sequence: TGTGCCAGCAGTTACGAGACAGGGGCCCCCTACGAGCAGTACTTC.

This chain uses TRBV19 with TRBJ2-6, with TRBD1 matching over 9 bases. V shed 3 bases and J 6 bases; nucleotides not matched to a gene: 12. The V gene's germline CDR1 is LNHDA and CDR2 SQIVND (reference sequence). The CDR3 runs 18 residues. The CDR3 bases are TGTGCCAGTAGTATTCCGCACAGGGGGCGGCTCTCGGCCAACGTCCTGACTTTC. Translated: CASSIPHRGRLSANVLTF.

The rearrangement links TRBV6-2 or TRBV6-3 to TRBJ2-2; TRBD1 matches at 8 bases. V trimming: 5 bases; J trimming: 13 bases; junction bases outside the gene matches: 15. CDR3 length equals 15 residues. Germline loops: CDR1 MNHEY, CDR2 SVGEGT. The DNA for the CDR3 is TGTGCCAGCAGTCTCCGAAGACAGGGGCCGTCGGGGCTGTTTTTT. This encodes CASSLRRQGPSGLFF.

The chain uses TRBV6-5 and TRBJ2-3, with D unclear. V lost 0 bases, J lost 0 bases, and 7 bases lay in between. The CDR3 has 15 residues. Germline-derived CDR1 and CDR2 are MNHEY and SVGAGI. The CDR3 region has the DNA TGTGCCAGCAGTTACTCGCGAGGTAGCACAGATACGCAGTATTTT. Translating gives CASSYSRGSTDTQYF.

The chain employs TRBV21-1 and TRBJ2-3; TRBD1, the table's D call, lacks a check against the DNA. TRBV21-1 is tagged as a pseudogene. The CDR3 runs 18 residues. CDR3: CASSRTGGDSGHTDTQYF. The CDR3 bases are TGTGCCAGCAGCAGGACAGGGGGCGACTCGGGACACACAGATACGCAGTATTTT.

The chain recombines TRBV6-5 with TRBJ2-7, with D perhaps TRBD1 (6 bases). CDR3 length: 12 residues. V was pared by 10 bases and J by 3 bases, with 13 bases between. Germline V CDR1 and CDR2: MNHEY, SVGAGI. CDR3 sequence (DNA): TGTGCCACGGTGGGGACATTCTACGAGCAGTACTTC. Protein product: CATVGTFYEQYF.

V is TRBV6-5 and J is TRBJ2-7; a possible D gene is TRBD1 (7 bases). Germline V gives CDR1 MNHEY, CDR2 SVGAGI. V was cut by 6 bases and J by 3 bases, with 18 bases left in between. There are 15 residues in the CDR3. The CDR3 sequence: CASRMTTGTDYEQYV. The CDR3 nucleotides are TGTGCCAGCAGGATGACGACAGGGACTGACTACGAGCAGTACGTC.

The chain carries TRBV9 and TRBJ2-1, with 9 bases fitting TRBD2. J was trimmed by 3 bases and V by 0 bases; bases with no gene match: 13. CDR3 length: 19 amino acids. CDR1 is SGDLS and CDR2 is YYNGEE in the germline V gene. The CDR3 here is CASSVGLAGNPPNYNEQFF. CDR3 coding DNA: TGTGCCAGCAGCGTAGGGCTAGCGGGGAATCCCCCCAACTACAATGAGCAGTTCTTC. The full variable domain, completed using reference TRBV9 and TRBJ2-1, is DSGVTQTPKHLITATGQRVTLRCSPRSGDLSVYWYQQSLDQGLQFLIQYYNGEERAKGNILERFSAQQFPDLHSELNLSSLELGDSALYFCASSVGLAGNPPNYNEQFFGPGTRLTVL.

This chain uses TRBV11-2 with TRBJ2-1; the match to TRBD2 covers 11 bases. Germline V lookup: CDR1 SGHAT, CDR2 FQNNGV. The V and J ends lost 3 bases and 10 bases, in that order; junction bases with no gene match: 8. The CDR3 is made up of 15 amino acids. This CDR3 reads CASSFFSGGAREQFF. The CDR3 bases are TGTGCCAGCAGCTTTTTTAGCGGGGGGGCTAGAGAGCAGTTCTTC.

The chain uses TRBV28 and TRBJ2-1; a possible D gene is TRBD2 (6 bases). This CDR3 region has 14 residues. Trimming pared 10 bases from V and 7 bases from J, leaving 20 bases between. Germline CDR1 MDHEN, CDR2 SYDVKM. DNA of the CDR3: TGTGCCACCCGGGGACTTCTGACTGGGAATGAGCAGTTCTTC. Protein product: CATRGLLTGNEQFF. The full variable domain, with the rest looked up from reference TRBV28 and TRBJ2-1, is DVKVTQSSRYLVKRTGEKVFLECVQDMDHENMFWYRQDPGLGLRLIYFSYDVKMKEKGDIPEGYSVSREKKERFSLILESASTNQTSMYLCATRGLLTGNEQFFGPGTRLTVL.

The genes are TRBV18 and TRBJ1-2, with 7 nucleotides matching TRBD1. V lost 3 bases, J lost 2 bases, and 6 bases stayed unmatched. The CDR3 is 15 residues long. Germline V gene sequence: CDR1 KGHSH, CDR2 LQKENI. CDR3 loop: CASSPTGTANYGYTF. The CDR3 DNA follows: TGTGCCAGCTCACCTACTGGGACAGCCAACTATGGCTACACCTTC.

This clone was detected only once. V and J are TRBV3-1 (or the pseudogene TRBV3-2) and TRBJ1-2; 7 bases line up with TRBD1. The CDR3 contains 16 residues. Germline CDR1 reads LGHDT; CDR2 reads YNNKEL (reference sequence). V shed 1 base and J 2 bases; nucleotides not matched to a gene: 7. CDR3 in DNA: TGTGCCAGCAGCCAAGGGTTAGGGGGCCGAAACTATGGCTACACCTTC. Residues: CASSQGLGGRNYGYTF.

The chain combines TRBV24-1 with TRBJ1-1; the D is unclear. The CDR3 sequence is 15 residues long. From germline, CDR1 is KGHDR and CDR2 SFDVKD. Trimming took off 3 bases at V and 1 base at J, with 11 bases between the two ends. The CDR3 protein is CATSDAALGNTEAFF. In nucleotides, the CDR3 is TGTGCCACCAGTGATGCGGCTTTGGGGAACACTGAAGCTTTCTTT.

The genes are TRBV5-1 and TRBJ1-2; TRBD1 aligns across 7 bases. Trimming took 0 bases from V and 4 from J; bases not matched to a gene: 15. Germline lookup yields CDR1 SGHRS and CDR2 YFSETQ. This CDR3 has 18 amino acids. The CDR3 region has the DNA TGCGCCAGCAGCTTGGCCGCGACAGGGCAAATCGTGGGCTATGGCTACACCTTC. Translation gives CASSLAATGQIVGYGYTF.

The CDR3 sequence is CASSLGGETEAFF. The CDR3 bases are TGTGCCAGTAGTTTGGGGGGGGAAACTGAAGCTTTCTTT. The chain couples TRBV19 to TRBJ1-1, with D tentatively TRBD1 (5 bases). Germline CDR1 LNHDA, CDR2 SQIVND (reference sequence). CDR3 size: 13 residues. The germline V and J ends were trimmed by 5 bases and 5 bases, with 12 bases remaining between them.

V and J are TRBV3-1 (or the pseudogene TRBV3-2) and TRBJ1-2, with 8 bases aligning to TRBD1. Germline V CDR1 and CDR2: LGHDT, YNNKEL (reference sequence). V was clipped by 1 base and J by 7 bases; unmatched bases: 8. This CDR3 spans 15 amino acids. CDR3 sequence reads: CASSQVQGAPGGYTF. The CDR3 coding sequence is TGTGCCAGCAGCCAAGTGCAGGGGGCGCCGGGTGGCTACACCTTC.

This chain links TRBV3-1 (or the pseudogene TRBV3-2) with TRBJ2-7; 10 nucleotides line up with TRBD2. The CDR3 length is 15 residues. V shed 1 base and J 2 bases; nucleotides not matched to a gene: 2. Germline V gene sequence: CDR1 LGHDT, CDR2 YNNKEL (reference sequence). CDR3 sequence reads: CASSQGSGGAYEQYF. Written as DNA, the CDR3 is TGTGCCAGCAGCCAAGGAAGCGGGGGGGCCTACGAGCAGTACTTC.

This chain joins TRBV5-1 and TRBJ2-5; D might be TRBD1 (5 bases). V gave up 2 bases and J gave up 5 bases, with 13 bases separating them. Looked up from germline, CDR1 is SGHRS and CDR2 is YFSETQ. This CDR3 has 14 residues. The CDR3 bases are TGCGCCAGCAGCTTACAGGCGGCAGGGGAGACCCAGTACTTC. Translation gives CASSLQAAGETQYF.

The CDR3 DNA sequence: TGTGCCAGTAGTAAGACAGGGGGCACCGGGGAGCTGTTTTTT. This encodes CASSKTGGTGELFF. The chain links TRBV19 to TRBJ2-2, with 9 bases that match TRBD1. Germline trimming cut 4 bases from V and 4 bases from J; bases unmatched to any gene: 1. Germline V lookup: CDR1 LNHDA, CDR2 SQIVND (reference sequence). The CDR3 contains 14 residues.

V and J are TRBV5-1 and TRBJ1-2; 10 positions match TRBD1. With 3 bases clipped from V and 8 bases from J, the junction kept 7 bases outside the gene matches. The CDR3 runs to 14 residues. CDR1 SGHRS and CDR2 YFSETQ come from the germline V gene. The CDR3 protein is CASSSTGTGVGYTF. The CDR3 DNA follows: TGCGCCAGCAGCTCAACCGGGACAGGGGTAGGCTACACCTTC.

The rearrangement joins TRBV6-6 to TRBJ1-5; D ambiguous. V lost 0 bases and J 0 bases, leaving 9 bases between the germline ends. The CDR3 has 16 residues. Germline values: CDR1 MNHNY, CDR2 SVGAGI (reference sequence). The CDR3 loop reads CASSYSRPNSNQPQHF. The CDR3 nucleotides are TGTGCCAGCAGTTACTCGAGGCCCAATAGCAATCAGCCCCAGCATTTT.